This passage covers 14 T cell receptor beta chains from one sample sequenced in a study of CD8 T cells in Susac syndrome. Random hexamers served to reverse transcribe roughly 0.45 to 1 ug RNA. In TCRdb, the immunoSEQ multiplex PCR reads were re-called with MiXCR into one record per CDR3 protein. The sample consists of 150,000 to 200,000 distinct CDR3 sequences, approximately 93% of them appearing once. Sequencing was done on a sample of CD4+ T cells from PBMCs. The source is a human donor with multiple sclerosis.

This chain links TRBV4-1 with TRBJ1-5; possibly TRBD1 for D (5 bases). The CDR3 is 15 residues long. Germline CDR1 is MGHRA and CDR2 is YSYEKL. V lost 3 bases to trimming and J lost 3 bases, with 12 bases between them. The CDR3 sequence: CASSHNDRFNQPQHF. Here the CDR3 DNA reads TGCGCCAGCAGCCATAACGACAGATTCAATCAGCCCCAGCATTTT.

V gene TRBV15 combines with J gene TRBJ2-5, with D possibly called TRBD1 or TRBD2 (5 bases each). The CDR3 extends over 15 amino acids. Germline-derived CDR1 and CDR2 are LNHNV and YYDKDF (reference sequence). V was trimmed by 0 bases and J by 7 bases, leaving 15 bases between them. CDR3 protein: CATSRDRQGRGTQYF. The CDR3 DNA reads as TGTGCCACCAGCAGAGATCGTCAGGGTCGGGGGACCCAGTACTTC. Looking up the rest from reference TRBV15 and TRBJ2-5 gives the full variable domain: DAMVIQNPRYQVTQFGKPVTLSCSQTLNHNVMYWYQQKSSQAPKLLFHYYDKDFNNEADTPDNFQSRRPNTSFCFLDIRSPGLGDTAMYLCATSRDRQGRGTQYFGPGTRLLVL.

The chain recombines TRBV28 with TRBJ2-3; TRBD1 matches 10 bases. Germline V gene sequence: CDR1 MDHEN, CDR2 SYDVKM. CDR3 length: 15 amino acids. V lost 5 bases to trimming and J lost 0 bases; unmatched junction nucleotides: 2. The CDR3 sequence: CASSLGQGSTDTQYF. CDR3 nucleotide sequence: TGTGCCAGCAGTCTGGGACAGGGGAGCACAGATACGCAGTATTTT.

The V and J genes are TRBV18 and TRBJ1-2; possibly TRBD1 for D (6 bases). The V end was cut by 3 bases, the J end by 2 bases, with 10 bases between. CDR1 and CDR2 (germline): KGHSH, LQKENI. The CDR3 is made up of 14 amino acids. The CDR3 nucleotides read TGTGCCAGCTCACCCGAACAGGGAAACTATGGCTACACCTTC. As protein: CASSPEQGNYGYTF.

The V and J genes are TRBV6-2 or TRBV6-3 and TRBJ2-7; unclear D gene. The CDR3 loop spans 12 amino acids. V dropped 4 bases and J dropped 3 bases, with 7 bases sitting between them. Germline V gene lookup returns CDR1 MNHEY and CDR2 SVGEGT. CDR3 nucleotide sequence: TGTGCCAGCAGTTCTCAAGGCTACGAGCAGTACTTC. Translated, it gives CASSSQGYEQYF.

The V and J genes are TRBV29-1 and TRBJ1-5, with 8 positions matching TRBD1. V was clipped by 6 bases and J by 3 bases; unmatched bases: 4. This CDR3 has 13 amino acids. Germline CDR1 and CDR2: SQVTM and ANQGSEA. The CDR3 spells CSVMTGVNQPQHF. The CDR3 DNA sequence: TGCAGCGTGATGACAGGGGTCAATCAGCCCCAGCATTTT.

The V gene is TRBV30, the J gene TRBJ1-1, with 11 nucleotides matching TRBD1. The CDR3 runs 16 residues. The junction had 11 bases not matched to a gene; V was cut back by 2 bases and J by 6 bases. The germline V gene encodes CDR1 GTSNPN and CDR2 SVGIG (reference sequence). The chain's CDR3 is CAWSLKSGQGGAEAFF. The DNA of the CDR3 is TGTGCCTGGAGTCTTAAATCGGGACAGGGGGGTGCTGAAGCTTTCTTT.

The CDR3, as DNA: TGTGCCAGCAGTTTGGTAGGGGGCCGACACGAGCAGTACTTC. It is translated as CASSLVGGRHEQYF. The V call is TRBV28, the J call TRBJ2-7; TRBD1 aligns across 7 bases. The junction had 7 bases not matched to a gene; V was cut back by 3 bases and J by 5 bases. Germline V CDR1 and CDR2: MDHEN, SYDVKM. CDR3 length equals 14 residues.

The genes are TRBV4-3 and TRBJ2-2; perhaps TRBD1 as D (7 bases). The V gene lost 2 bases and the J gene lost 4 bases, with 17 bases spanning the gap. CDR3 length equals 17 residues. CDR1 is LGHNA and CDR2 is YSLEER in the germline V gene. This CDR3 is CASSQLGRQGGTGELFF. DNA for the CDR3: TGCGCCAGCAGCCAACTAGGGAGACAGGGAGGCACCGGGGAGCTGTTTTTT.

This clonotype appeared once. This chain links TRBV20-1 with TRBJ2-7; 10 positions match TRBD2. The CDR3 sequence is 15 residues long. Losses at the gene ends were 5 bases for V and 3 bases for J; bases not matched to a gene: 10. Germline CDR1 is DFQATT and CDR2 is SNEGSKA (reference sequence). The CDR3 nucleotides are TGCAGTGCTCAGGGGGGGACTAGCGCTAGCTACGAGCAGTACTTC. Amino acid sequence: CSAQGGTSASYEQYF.

This chain uses TRBV20-1 with TRBJ1-5; D perhaps matches TRBD1 (5 bases). Germline values: CDR1 DFQATT, CDR2 SNEGSKA (reference sequence). This CDR3 is 12 amino acids long. The V and J ends lost 6 bases and 7 bases respectively, with 13 bases between them. CDR3 nucleotide sequence: TGCAGTGCCGACAAACGGGGCCAGCCCCAGCATTTT. Its protein is CSADKRGQPQHF.

V gene TRBV12-5 combines with J gene TRBJ1-2; D is ambiguous. This CDR3 spans 15 amino acids. The germline V gene has CDR1 LGHNT and CDR2 FRNRAP. V was shortened by 0 bases and J by 4 bases, with 12 bases between the two germline ends. CDR3 amino acids: CASGLVLRGFYGYTF. For the CDR3, the DNA is TGTGCTAGTGGTTTGGTACTTCGGGGATTCTATGGCTACACCTTC.

The gene calls are TRBV7-7 and TRBJ2-5; TRBD1 or TRBD2 may be the D gene (6 bases each). Germline V gene sequence: CDR1 SSHAT, CDR2 FNYEAQ (reference sequence). The CDR3 is 15 residues long. V was shortened by 5 bases and J by 4 bases, with 17 bases between the two germline ends. CDR3 in amino acids: CASSGPPGGGETQYF. CDR3 coding DNA: TGTGCCAGCAGCGGACCCCCCGGGGGCGGAGAGACCCAGTACTTC.

V usage is TRBV6-5 and J usage is TRBJ2-7; 7 bases map to TRBD2. The CDR3 runs 14 residues. Germline CDR1 reads MNHEY; CDR2 reads SVGAGI. The V segment lost 6 bases and the J segment 3 bases; nucleotides outside the gene matches: 8. Here the CDR3 DNA reads TGTGCCAGCAGCCCTGGGACTACCAACTACGAGCAGTACTTC. This gives the protein CASSPGTTNYEQYF.